This T cell receptor (beta chain) stems from a study of identical twins (dated by TCRdb to the mid-2010s). Context from the whole study: The study deep-sequenced TCR alpha and beta repertoires from monozygotic twins, unrelated adults of various ages and cord blood to test whether fetal clonotypes persist. To rule out contamination, replicate twin experiments were performed at different times with different library preparation protocols.

All donors were healthy Caucasians. On the study overall, not on this receptor specifically: Invariant T cells such as MAIT and iNKT could partly confound zero-insertion analyses, although diverse VJ usage argued against such confounding for most clonotypes. Fewer insertions were carried by abundant cord blood beta clonotypes; a weaker similar trend was observed in young adult naive repertoires, while no such trend was observed in memory repertoires. Conclusions relied on cross-sectional statistical analysis, since the same donors could not be followed over many years. Out-of-frame TCR alpha sequences shared between twins showed an excess of low generation-probability sequences compared with coincidental sharing between unrelated individuals. A weaker excess of twin sharing was found in beta out-of-frame sequences because the signal-to-noise ratio was lowered by fewer shared sequences. In monozygotic twins, out-of-frame TCR alpha sharing was systematically underestimated by recombination models, although the models agreed with sharing between unrelated individuals.

V trim: 3 bases; J trim: 2 bases; unmatched bases: 12. From cysteine to phenylalanine, the CDR3 is 17 amino acids long. Solely the CDR3 DNA is kept, with 51 bases framed from the first base. Library preparation was by 5' RACE. The sequencer was an Illumina HiSeq 2000. A universal primer binding site was added through template switching, and the final cDNA carried a unique molecular identifier so that TCR cDNA molecules could be counted accurately. Specific primers in the conserved constant-segment region were used to synthesize first-strand cDNA for the TCR alpha and beta chains. To control for contamination, every cDNA library carried two barcodes: a SMART-Mk sample barcode plus Illumina barcodes. TruSeq adapter sequences, together with Illumina sample barcodes, were added in two successive PCR steps. Sequencing of the TCR alpha and beta cDNA libraries was done on the Illumina HiSeq platform using custom primers. The study's own analysis went as follows. MiGEC was used to process raw reads and extract unique molecular identifiers, and MiXCR was used to find CDR3 positions. For each individual, recombination models were inferred using an EM algorithm with the repgenHMM and IGoR tools. The tcR package in R was used for shared clonotype analysis, with sharing normalized by the product of cloneset sizes. To study raw recombination without the effects of thymic and clonal selection, out-of-frame nonproductive sequences were analyzed. TCRdb reanalyzed the raw reads on its own, using fastp at Q25 for trimming and MiXCR for clone calling, and kept in-frame beta chains. Each CDR3 protein gets just one entry, which takes the most common genes and DNA from the rows behind it. These V and J calls rely on TCRdb rather than the paper's analysis. The sample data list 1.5 million to 2 million distinct CDR3 sequences, and less than 35% of these were observed just once. Approximately 0.25% of the sample is held by the ten biggest clonotypes.

Note on this clonotype: This receptor's antigen is unknown. One base away there is no much larger clone; base qualities are not given.

The chain uses TRBV12-3 or TRBV12-4 and TRBJ2-7, with TRBD2 matching 8 junction bases. Sequenced material: cord blood. This sequence originates from a newborn girl in good health. The encoded CDR3 is CASSFCGGLSYTYEQYF. The sequenced DNA is TGTGCCAGCAGTTTTTGCGGGGGGCTGTCGTACACCTACGAGCAGTACTTC.